This is a list of T cell receptor beta chains from one sample in a study of cytomegalovirus exposure and HLA in healthy donors. Data came from immunoSEQ multiplex PCR; TCRdb stores just in-frame clones and leaves some out. The profile shows approximately 150,000 clones, almost 85% of them singletons. Sample: PBMCs. The receptors were gathered from a woman aged 55 to 70 in good health and CMV-seropositive. Each CDR3 is given without its conserved first and last residue. Each record gives: D gene, V gene, J gene, CDR3 protein. The D gene is left open where the match is weak.

D: TRBD2
V: TRBV9
J: TRBJ2-1
CDR3: ASSVLPLGLAGMSLTYNEQF

D: NA
V: TRBV7-2
J: TRBJ2-7
CDR3: ASSPSSYEQY

D: TRBD2
V: TRBV19
J: TRBJ2-3
CDR3: ASSITPSGGTDTQY

D: TRBD1
V: TRBV6-5
J: NA
CDR3: ASRRTGPYEQY

D: TRBD1
V: TRBV19
J: TRBJ1-4
CDR3: ATYGDRGEKLF

D: TRBD2
V: TRBV9
J: TRBJ2-1
CDR3: ASSVVETSGSYNEQF

D: NA
V: TRBV2
J: TRBJ2-3
CDR3: ASYGTDTQY

D: TRBD1
V: TRBV9
J: TRBJ2-7
CDR3: ASSPRLDRGPGYEQY

D: NA
V: TRBV15
J: TRBJ1-1
CDR3: ATSRVADSSTEAF

D: NA
V: TRBV7-9
J: TRBJ2-1
CDR3: ASSFDSYNEQF

D: NA
V: TRBV28
J: TRBJ1-2
CDR3: ASRLRGRSHYGYT

D: TRBD1
V: TRBV19
J: TRBJ2-7
CDR3: ASSPGDRGNGEQY

D: TRBD2
V: TRBV9
J: TRBJ2-7
CDR3: ARKLSGSTHEQY

D: NA
V: TRBV4-1
J: TRBJ2-2
CDR3: ASSWLQNTGELF

D: NA
V: TRBV7-6
J: TRBJ2-3
CDR3: ASSDMKDTQY

D: NA
V: TRBV28
J: TRBJ1-1
CDR3: ASSFLGSSSMNTEAF

D: NA
V: TRBV18
J: TRBJ1-2
CDR3: ASSPDLIGYGYT

D: NA
V: TRBV13
J: TRBJ1-5
CDR3: ASSADRDQPQH

D: NA
V: TRBV9
J: TRBJ2-1
CDR3: ASSSLGDLPDNEQF

D: TRBD1
V: TRBV2
J: TRBJ2-1
CDR3: ASTGTGGGYVQF

D: TRBD1
V: TRBV18
J: TRBJ1-1
CDR3: ASSQTGGRGTEAF

D: TRBD1
V: TRBV28
J: TRBJ2-3
CDR3: ASSAGGRTDTQY

D: TRBD1
V: TRBV28
J: TRBJ1-5
CDR3: ASRGQGVGQPQH

D: TRBD1
V: TRBV4-2
J: TRBJ2-2
CDR3: ASSSGTGDTGELF

D: NA
V: TRBV7-2
J: TRBJ2-1
CDR3: ASSLRHRNNEQF

D: NA
V: TRBV6-1
J: TRBJ2-7
CDR3: AGSKGQEQY